This TCR beta chain was profiled in a study of blood T cell repertoires in COVID-19. Overall study context: The samples span acute and convalescent COVID-19 from the United States, Italy and Spain. PBMCs, B-cell-depleted T cells, or T cells were the source of the cDNA or gDNA that made up the material.

Original processing notes: It was from reference gene primer amplification that nucleated cell counts were estimated. Sequencing used immunoSEQ multiplex PCR; TCRdb keeps in-frame clones, though not all of them. That table gives V, J and clone size, and the DNA gave D and trimming. The data show fewer than 250,000 clones, over 80% seen once. The source material was peripheral blood. This TCR came from a woman aged 65 to 85 with active or convalescent COVID-19.

The CDR3 here is CASSLASRGGDEKLFF. DNA for the CDR3: TGCGCCAGCAGCTTGGCGTCAAGAGGGGGGGATGAAAAACTGTTTTTT. This chain connects TRBV5-1 to TRBJ1-4; tentatively, D is TRBD1 (6 bases). The ends were cut back, 0 bases at V and 6 bases at J, with 15 bases in the middle. CDR1 and CDR2 from the germline V gene are SGHRS and YFSETQ. This CDR3 has 16 residues. The complete variable domain, with remaining parts taken from reference TRBV5-1 and TRBJ1-4, reads KAGVTQTPRYLIKTRGQQVTLSCSPISGHRSVSWYQQTPGQGLQFLFEYFSETQRNKGNFPGRFSGRQFSNSRSEMNVSTLELGDSALYLCASSLASRGGDEKLFFGSGTQLSVL.